The text below deals with one TCR beta chain. Its antigen is as yet unknown. These data are taken from a study of shared clonotypes between healthy human individuals. Study-wide points: Exclusively blood specimens were collected; tissue repertoires likely differ. Owing to a small donor count, the genetic and exposure-history diversity represented was limited.

Participating donors were healthy, HIV-negative adults free of recent acute infections or vaccinations. Only in-frame clones appear in the TCRdb table, and some are missing; sequencing was by immunoSEQ multiplex PCR. The sample holds 2.5 million or so clones, just over 90% seen once. This CDR3 has 15 amino acids. Germline CDR1 reads SGHNT; CDR2 reads YENEEA. V dropped 3 bases and J dropped 1 base, with 12 bases sitting between them. The chain has TRBV11-3 and TRBJ2-5; a possible D gene is TRBD2 (6 bases). Sequencing was carried out using naive CD4+ T cells sorted from blood. Subset noted: CD45RA+ positively selected. The origin of this receptor is a man aged 18 to 35 in good health. CDR3 region: CASSLGGEPQETQYF. The DNA of the CDR3 is TGTGCCAGCAGCTTGGGCGGGGAGCCCCAAGAGACCCAGTACTTC.